This T cell receptor (beta chain) was obtained from a study of OX40 agonist ivuxolimab in advanced cancers. Repertoires were generated with immunoSEQ multiplex PCR, while TCRdb's copy carries only in-frame clones and drops some. In the table there are roughly 20,000 clones, about four fifths of which are singletons. CDR3 length equals 16 residues. Germline V CDR1 and CDR2: SGDLS, YYNGEE. V dropped 4 bases and J dropped 4 bases, with 18 bases sitting between them. The source material was CD4+ or CD8+ T cells sorted from blood, sampled in a trial of the OX40 agonist ivuxolimab. The chain links TRBV9 to TRBJ2-1, with D possibly being TRBD2 (6 bases). The TCR originated in an adult with an advanced solid tumor such as melanoma, head and neck, liver or kidney cancer. CDR3 loop: CASSPSGRDRYNEQFF. The DNA for the CDR3 is TGTGCCAGCAGCCCCAGTGGGCGGGACCGGTACAATGAGCAGTTCTTC.